This entry lists 3 T cell receptor beta chains sequenced from one sample in a study of shared clonotypes between healthy human individuals. Sequencing used immunoSEQ multiplex PCR; TCRdb keeps in-frame clones, though not all of them. The sample contains roughly 1 million clones, under 80% of which appear only once. Input material: memory CD4+ T cells sorted from blood. Subset: CD45RA-negative fraction. The source of these receptors is a man aged 18 to 30 in good health.

This clone was seen only a few times. This chain uses TRBV7-2 with TRBJ2-5; D unclear. The CDR3 has 14 amino acids. Per germline, CDR1 SGHTA and CDR2 FQGNSA. V lost 5 bases and J 4 bases, leaving 14 bases between the germline ends. The CDR3 region has the DNA TGTGCCAGCAGCGAGCCCGGCAAGGTAGAGACCCAGTACTTC. Protein sequence: CASSEPGKVETQYF.

The chain couples TRBV29-1 to TRBJ1-1; a possible D gene is TRBD1 (6 bases). CDR3 length equals 13 residues. CDR1 and CDR2 from the germline V gene are SQVTM and ANQGSEA. V was cut by 4 bases and J by 4 bases, with 13 bases left in between. The CDR3 DNA follows: TGCAGCGTTGTCGGGGAAGGGGGCACTGAAGCTTTCTTT. This encodes CSVVGEGGTEAFF. The full variable domain, its missing parts supplied by reference TRBV29-1 and TRBJ1-1, is SAVISQKPSRDICQRGTSLTIQCQVDSQVTMMFWYRQQPGQSLTLIATANQGSEATYESGFVIDKFPISRPNLTFSTLTVSNMSPEDSSIYLCSVVGEGGTEAFFGQGTRLTVV.

This clone has just a few counts. The rearrangement links TRBV10-3 to TRBJ2-5, with 8 bases fitting TRBD1. Near its end, the DNA agrees better with TRBJ2-7, so the J call may be wrong. The CDR3 is 17 amino acids. The germline V gene has CDR1 ENHRY and CDR2 SYGVKD. CDR3 loop: CAISESQLDRETYEQYF. CDR3 DNA: TGTGCCATCAGTGAGTCTCAATTGGACAGGGAAACCTACGAGCAGTACTTC.